This T cell receptor (beta chain) came from a study of T cells in Graves' hyperthyroidism and ophthalmopathy. Broader study findings: Stable hyperthyroidism was separated from ophthalmopathy by a model based on 13 V-J features.

TCR beta CDR3 regions were amplified from RNA. An initial round of RT-PCR targeting the TCR CDR3 relied on the HTBI primer set. Using its own MiXCR run on the multiplex PCR reads, TCRdb lists one record per CDR3 protein. The sample records about 420,000 distinct CDR3 sequences, less than 20% being singletons. Uncontrolled infections, other autoimmune diseases, pregnancy or lactation led to exclusion of patients. Germline-derived CDR1 and CDR2 are SGHRS and YFSETQ. There are 14 residues in the CDR3. V shed 7 bases and J shed 3 bases, with 11 bases lying between them. This clonotype was detected only a few times. What it binds is unknown.

This TCR was sampled from a woman between 18 and 29 years old with Graves' hyperthyroidism. This sequence joins TRBV5-1 and TRBJ1-6; D possibly corresponds to TRBD1 (5 bases). The sample taken for sequencing was blood. In nucleotides, the CDR3 is TGCGCCAGCGCCCGAGACAGCTATAATTCACCCCTCCACTTT. Translated, it gives CASARDSYNSPLHF.